The next 17 T cell receptor beta chains were all read from a single sample in a study of PD-1 blockade in mismatch repair-deficient tumors. The assay was immunoSEQ multiplex PCR, and TCRdb's table has in-frame clones only and misses some. The table has 35,000 to 45,000 clones, 80% to 90% seen once. The source material was peripheral blood, sampled roughly 76 weeks after starting pembrolizumab. The source is an adult with mismatch repair-deficient cancer.

The V call is TRBV29-1, the J call TRBJ1-1; the D is unclear. This CDR3 spans 14 amino acids. V lost 2 bases and J lost 1, with 11 bases in between. Per the germline V gene, CDR1 is SQVTM and CDR2 is ANQGSEA. DNA for the CDR3: TGCAGCGTTGAACCCCGGTCGAGGAACACTGAAGCTTTCTTT. Protein sequence: CSVEPRSRNTEAFF.

The genes are TRBV10-3 and TRBJ1-2; D is uncertain. Germline-derived CDR1 and CDR2 are ENHRY and SYGVKD. The CDR3 totals 14 residues. The germline V and J ends were trimmed by 4 bases and 8 bases, with 17 bases remaining between them. The chain's CDR3 is CAISGNAGREGYTF. The CDR3 DNA reads TGTGCCATCAGTGGAAATGCTGGCCGGGAGGGCTACACCTTC.

This sequence joins TRBV5-8 and TRBJ1-5; D gene uncertain. The CDR3 contains 13 residues. V lost 3 bases and J 1 base, leaving 5 bases between the germline ends. The germline CDR1 and CDR2 sequences are SGHTS and YDEGEE. The CDR3 DNA is TGTGCCAGCAGCTCCGGGAGCAATCAGCCCCAGCATTTT. This codes for CASSSGSNQPQHF.

The rearrangement links TRBV6-1 to TRBJ2-1; weak D call: TRBD1 (5 bases). Trimming stripped 9 bases from V and 4 bases from J, with 10 bases between. Germline CDR1 MNHNS, CDR2 SASEGT. The CDR3 extends over 12 amino acids. CDR3 residues: CASLDMYNEQFF. CDR3 in DNA: TGTGCCAGTTTGGACATGTACAATGAGCAGTTCTTC.

The chain employs TRBV27 and TRBJ2-1; 9 bases agree with TRBD1. V dropped 5 bases and J dropped 6; count of bases not matched to a gene: 17. From germline, CDR1 is MNHEY and CDR2 SMNVEV (reference sequence). This CDR3 comprises 18 residues. The CDR3 DNA reads as TGTGCCAGCAGTCCGGCCCGTCTAGGGACAGGGCTCGGCAATGAGCAGTTCTTC. This translates into CASSPARLGTGLGNEQFF.

The chain links TRBV4-1 to TRBJ1-1; D may be TRBD1 (5 bases). Trimming stripped 0 bases from V and 1 base from J, with 12 bases between. Germline V CDR1 and CDR2: MGHRA, YSYEKL. The CDR3 sequence is 16 residues long. CDR3 protein: CASSQEGQGGNTEAFF. The CDR3 DNA sequence: TGCGCCAGCAGCCAAGAAGGGCAGGGTGGGAACACTGAAGCTTTCTTT.

The J gene is TRBJ2-2, the V gene TRBV20-1; 7 positions agree with TRBD1. CDR1 and CDR2 (germline): DFQATT, SNEGSKA (reference sequence). V gave up 5 bases and J gave up 11 bases; unmatched junction bases: 5. This CDR3 is built from 11 residues. CDR3 protein: CSAQDRQELFF. The CDR3 DNA reads as TGCAGTGCTCAGGACAGGCAAGAGCTGTTTTTT.

This clone was detected only once. This chain joins TRBV5-1 and TRBJ2-5, with a possible D match to TRBD2 (6 bases). CDR3 length: 15 residues. Germline V gene lookup returns CDR1 SGHRS and CDR2 YFSETQ. Trimming took 4 bases from V and 5 from J, leaving 18 bases between them. CDR3 protein: CASSPWGERVETQYF. The CDR3 nucleotides read TGCGCCAGCAGCCCCTGGGGGGAGCGGGTCGAGACCCAGTACTTC.

The chain combines TRBV5-4 with TRBJ2-1; 12 bases agree with TRBD2. CDR3 length: 15 amino acids. Germline V lookup: CDR1 SGHNT, CDR2 YYREEE (reference sequence). After removal of 3 bases from V and 5 bases from J, the junction contained 3 bases not matched to a gene. This CDR3 reads CASSSLAGGHNEQFF. DNA for the CDR3: TGTGCCAGCAGCTCCCTAGCGGGGGGGCACAATGAGCAGTTCTTC.

This chain uses TRBV6-6 with TRBJ2-2; perhaps D is TRBD1 or TRBD2 (6 bases each). Germline values: CDR1 MNHNY, CDR2 SVGAGI (reference sequence). Trimming removed 4 bases from V and 3 bases from J, with 15 bases in between. The CDR3 sequence is 16 residues long. CDR3 in amino acids: CASSLIRGGYTGELFF. The CDR3 DNA sequence: TGTGCCAGCAGTTTGATCCGAGGGGGGTACACCGGGGAGCTGTTTTTT.

The chain couples TRBV27 to TRBJ2-7, with D possibly matching TRBD1 (6 bases). V lost 5 bases to trimming and J lost 2 bases, with 10 bases between them. Germline loops: CDR1 MNHEY, CDR2 SMNVEV (reference sequence). The CDR3 has 13 residues. The CDR3 reads CASSQTGTYEQYF. DNA for the CDR3: TGTGCCAGCAGTCAAACAGGGACCTACGAGCAGTACTTC.

The chain has TRBV6-1 and TRBJ2-1; D might be TRBD1 or TRBD2, each matching 5 bases. The CDR3 sequence is 15 residues long. The germline V and J ends were trimmed by 2 bases and 2 bases, with 10 bases remaining between them. CDR1 and CDR2 (germline): MNHNS, SASEGT. CDR3 coding DNA: TGTGCCAGCAGTGAATGGGGGAATACCTACAATGAGCAGTTCTTC. As protein: CASSEWGNTYNEQFF.

The rearrangement links TRBV15 to TRBJ1-2, with D perhaps matching TRBD1 (5 bases). CDR1 and CDR2 from the germline V gene are LNHNV and YYDKDF (reference sequence). This CDR3 is 15 amino acids long. V lost 1 base and J 0 bases, leaving 9 bases between the germline ends. CDR3 sequence reads: CATSRVGQSNYGYTF. Written as DNA, the CDR3 is TGTGCCACCAGCAGAGTGGGGCAGTCTAACTATGGCTACACCTTC.

This sequence joins TRBV18 and TRBJ2-3, with 8 bases identical to TRBD2. V shed 3 bases, J shed 2 bases, and the junction held 13 bases outside the gene matches. The CDR3 contains 18 residues. CDR1 KGHSH and CDR2 LQKENI come from the germline V gene. CDR3: CASSPLLAGPSATDTQYF. CDR3 DNA sequence: TGTGCCAGCTCACCTCTATTAGCGGGACCCAGTGCCACAGATACGCAGTATTTT.

This chain links TRBV27 with TRBJ2-3; weak D call: TRBD2 (7 bases). The CDR3 runs 15 residues. Trimming took off 5 bases at V and 3 bases at J, with 15 bases between the two ends. Germline V gives CDR1 MNHEY, CDR2 SMNVEV (reference sequence). The CDR3 DNA reads as TGTGCCAGCAGTCTAAGGGGGGGCAGAACAGATACGCAGTATTTT. Encoded protein: CASSLRGGRTDTQYF.

V and J are TRBV18 and TRBJ2-1, with D possibly being TRBD2 (5 bases). Looked up from germline, CDR1 is KGHSH and CDR2 is LQKENI. V was shortened by 2 bases and J by 3 bases, with 11 bases between the two germline ends. This CDR3 spans 15 amino acids. The CDR3 DNA sequence: TGTGCCAGCTCACCAGGGGAGCGGCACTACAATGAGCAGTTCTTC. Protein: CASSPGERHYNEQFF.

This rearrangement joins TRBV2 to TRBJ2-1, with D possibly matching TRBD2 (6 bases). Germline V lookup: CDR1 SNHLY, CDR2 FYNNEI. This CDR3 spans 17 amino acids. V lost 2 bases and J 0 bases, leaving 14 bases between the germline ends. The CDR3 protein is CASSEQGSGSSYNEQFF. In DNA form, the CDR3 reads TGTGCCAGCAGTGAACAGGGTAGCGGTAGCTCCTACAATGAGCAGTTCTTC.